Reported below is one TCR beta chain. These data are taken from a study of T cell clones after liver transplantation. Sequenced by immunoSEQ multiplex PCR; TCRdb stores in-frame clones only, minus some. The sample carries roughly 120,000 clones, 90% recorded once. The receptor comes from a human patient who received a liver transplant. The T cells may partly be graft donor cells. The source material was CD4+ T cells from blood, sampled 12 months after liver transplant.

In DNA, the CDR3 is TGTGCCAGCAGCTTGAGCATGCGGGGGCTTACGCAGTATTTT. The encoded protein is CASSLSMRGLTQYF. This sequence joins TRBV11-2 and TRBJ2-3, with D possibly being TRBD2 (7 bases). Germline assignment: CDR1 SGHAT and CDR2 FQNNGV. Trimming took 3 bases from V and 8 from J, leaving 15 bases between them. This CDR3 is built from 14 residues.